This T cell receptor (beta chain) was retrieved from a study of T-cell reconstitution after alpha-beta-depleted transplantation in children. Findings and caveats of the study: At day 60, the high TCRbeta diversity found in some patients originated from recipient T cells and thymic progenitors that had survived. Alpha-beta T cells about two months after transplant reportedly derived from several hundred expanded graft clones. After one year, T-cell counts and TCRbeta diversity mostly came from new T cells.

As it was prepared, the TCRbeta library received unique molecular identifiers. One entry per CDR3 protein, called by TCRdb with MiXCR from the PCR reads. The sample comprises a few hundred thousand distinct CDR3 sequences, roughly 11% of which are singletons, and 20% to 30% rests with the top ten. V was pared by 8 bases and J by 10 bases, with 20 bases between. The germline gives CDR1 MDHEN, CDR2 SYDVKM. The CDR3 sequence is 14 residues long. The table lists this clonotype with many counts. Its specificity is unknown. The TCR comes from a male patient aged 2-15 years who had a stem cell transplant for chronic granulomatous disease, so the T cells may come from the graft donor. Here the sequenced sample was peripheral blood, taken 180 days after TCRalphabeta/CD19-depleted stem cell transplant. The V call is TRBV28, the J call TRBJ1-4; D uncertain. The CDR3 DNA is TGTGCCAGCCGGGATTCCGGGCGTCTTTCAAAACTGTTTTTT. Its protein product is CASRDSGRLSKLFF.